This T cell receptor (beta chain) stems from a study of T cell changes during pregnancy in multiple sclerosis. The CDR3 sequence is 13 residues long. Germline values: CDR1 SGHTS, CDR2 YDEGEE. The V and J ends lost 4 bases and 6 bases respectively, with 14 bases between them. Only in-frame clones appear in the TCRdb table, and some are missing; sequencing was by immunoSEQ multiplex PCR. The profile shows approximately 83,000 clones, roughly 93% of them singletons. This clone was seen just once. This clonotype was sampled from a female donor with multiple sclerosis, enrolled in a pregnancy study. The gene calls are TRBV5-8 and TRBJ2-7, with D uncertain. The sample consisted of peripheral blood, taken in the third trimester of pregnancy. CDR3: CASSPYSSGEQYF. The CDR3 nucleotides read TGTGCCAGCAGCCCCTACTCTAGTGGCGAGCAGTACTTC.